These 24 T cell receptor beta chains were sequenced from one sample in a study of T-cell reconstitution after alpha-beta-depleted transplantation in children (dated by TCRdb to about 2016). Receptor amplification or capture employed PCR. This sample was sequenced with an Illumina HiSeq 2500. To normalize quantification of the TCRbeta repertoire, the TCR libraries were built with molecular barcoding that relied on unique molecular identifiers. In-frame beta chains were kept once TCRdb had trimmed the public reads at Q25 with fastp and called clones with MiXCR. When rows share a CDR3 protein, they turn into one entry using the most common DNA and genes. This sample holds 280,000 or so distinct CDR3 sequences; around a tenth were observed only once. The ten biggest clones cover less than 25% of the sample. The treatment or condition tag for this specimen amounts to: allogeneic hematopoietic cell transplantation with graft depleted of TCRalphabeta T cells and CD19 B cells.

The sequencing used peripheral blood, collected 180 days after TCRalphabeta/CD19-depleted stem cell transplant. The receptor set was obtained from a male patient between 2 and 15 years old who had a stem cell transplant for chronic granulomatous disease, so the T cells may come from the graft donor.

The table lists this clonotype with many counts. The rearrangement joins TRBV7-3 to TRBJ2-1; 9 nucleotides match TRBD1. CDR1 is SGHTA, CDR2 FQGTGA, per germline. V was pared by 3 bases and J by 9 bases, with 12 bases of the junction left unmatched. The CDR3 has 16 amino acids. In nucleotides, the CDR3 is TGTGCCAGCAGCTTGGGAAGTTCGGGACAGGGTCTTGAGCAGTTCTTC. This encodes CASSLGSSGQGLEQFF.

This clonotype was counted at least ten times. The V call is TRBV9, the J call TRBJ1-4; D is ambiguous. The length of the CDR3 is 17 residues. Trimming shortened V by 4 bases and J by 0 bases, and 16 bases separated the two germline ends. Germline V lookup: CDR1 SGDLS, CDR2 YYNGEE. Here the CDR3 DNA reads TGTGCCAGCAGCTCACAGCCCCTAACATCAACTAATGAAAAACTGTTTTTT. Residues: CASSSQPLTSTNEKLFF.

The sample holds many counts of this clonotype. The gene calls are TRBV5-6 and TRBJ2-5; tentative D call: TRBD2 (5 bases). CDR1 is SGHDT, CDR2 YYEEEE, per germline. V gave up 0 bases and J gave up 5 bases, with 14 bases separating them. CDR3 length: 15 amino acids. CDR3 coding DNA: TGTGCCAGCAGCTTGGGGGTCACCCGAGGGGAGACCCAGTACTTC. Its protein product is CASSLGVTRGETQYF.

This clonotype was seen repeatedly, ten times or more. The chain combines TRBV19 with TRBJ2-7; D possibly corresponds to TRBD1 (6 bases). With 6 bases removed from V and 3 bases from J, the gap between germline ends came to 15 bases. Germline assignment: CDR1 LNHDA and CDR2 SQIVND (reference sequence). This CDR3 has 14 amino acids. The CDR3 nucleotides are TGTGCCAGTAGAACTACAGGGAAGGTCTACGAGCAGTACTTC. The encoded protein is CASRTTGKVYEQYF.

This clonotype was detected ten times or more. CDR3 nucleotides: TGCGCCAGCAGCCCCGGACTAGCGGGAGGCCCATCCTACGAGCAGTACTTC. It translates to CASSPGLAGGPSYEQYF. The chain is built from TRBV5-1 and TRBJ2-7; 14 bases agree with TRBD2. Trimming cost V 4 bases and J 1 base; bases outside gene matches: 7. Germline V gives CDR1 SGHRS, CDR2 YFSETQ. The CDR3 length is 17 residues.

This chain uses TRBV29-1 with TRBJ2-2; 13 bases match TRBD2. The CDR3 extends over 15 amino acids. Germline CDR1 is SQVTM and CDR2 is ANQGSEA. The J segment lost 1 base and the V segment lost 6 bases, leaving 2 bases of the junction unmatched. The CDR3 reads CSVRTSGRNTGELFF. CDR3 coding DNA: TGCAGCGTCCGGACTAGCGGGAGGAACACCGGGGAGCTGTTTTTT.

This clonotype was counted only a few times. This CDR3 is CASSQQGVTEAFF. For the CDR3, the DNA is TGTGCCAGCAGCCAACAGGGTGTAACTGAAGCTTTCTTT. The chain uses TRBV14 and TRBJ1-1, with D perhaps matching TRBD1 (5 bases). V dropped 2 bases and J dropped 5 bases, with 9 bases sitting between them. CDR1 and CDR2 (germline): SGHDN, FVKESK. This CDR3 comprises 13 residues.

This clonotype came up many times. The chain recombines TRBV18 with TRBJ2-1; 7 positions agree with TRBD1. Germline lookup yields CDR1 KGHSH and CDR2 LQKENI. After removal of 5 bases from V and 0 bases from J, the junction contained 7 bases not matched to a gene. The CDR3 is 16 residues long. The chain's CDR3 is CASSGQAKISYNEQFF. The CDR3 DNA follows: TGTGCCAGCTCAGGACAGGCGAAAATCTCCTACAATGAGCAGTTCTTC.

This clonotype occurred many times. The chain carries TRBV27 and TRBJ2-7, with a weak D call TRBD1 (5 bases). The V end was cut by 2 bases, the J end by 7 bases, with 6 bases between. The germline V gene has CDR1 MNHEY and CDR2 SMNVEV (reference sequence). CDR3 length equals 11 residues. The CDR3 here is CASSLGAEQYF. The CDR3 nucleotides are TGTGCCAGCAGTTTAGGGGCGGAGCAGTACTTC.

This clonotype was detected ten times or more. J is TRBJ2-7 and V is TRBV28; D call uncertain. This CDR3 comprises 14 residues. V was trimmed by 3 bases and J by 3 bases, leaving 12 bases between them. From germline, CDR1 is MDHEN and CDR2 SYDVKM. For the CDR3, the DNA is TGTGCCAGCAGTTTTAGGGCTGCCCACTACGAGCAGTACTTC. It yields the protein CASSFRAAHYEQYF.

With regard to this clonotype: The conserved closing phenylalanine or tryptophan is absent in this CDR3, likely reflecting a read error. The V gene is TRBV20-1, the J gene TRBJ2-3; D not resolved. The CDR3 spans 15 residues. Germline V gene data show CDR1 as DFQATT and CDR2 as SNEGSKA (reference sequence). With 6 bases removed from V and 1 base from J, the gap between germline ends came to 17 bases. The CDR3 loop reads CSALVPGARTDTQYS. The DNA for the CDR3 is TGCAGTGCATTAGTACCGGGCGCACGCACAGATACGCAGTATTCT.

Comment on this clonotype: Just one base apart from a much larger clone, this may be a read error. The rearrangement uses TRBV5-1 and TRBJ2-7, with 8 bases matching TRBD1. CDR3 size: 14 residues. CDR1 and CDR2 from the germline V gene are SGHRS and YFSETQ. The CDR3 spells CASSVDRENYEQHF. CDR3 bases: TGCGCCAGCAGCGTGGACAGGGAAAACTACGAGCAGCACTTC. The full variable domain, completed using reference TRBV5-1 and TRBJ2-7, is KAGVTQTPRYLIKTRGQQVTLSCSPISGHRSVSWYQQTPGQGLQFLFEYFSETQRNKGNFPGRFSGRQFSNSRSEMNVSTLELGDSALYLCASSVDRENYEQHFGPGTRLTVT.

This clonotype was counted once. A much larger clone sits a single nucleotide away, making a read error possible. The genes are TRBV11-2 and TRBJ2-1; 7 nucleotides agree with TRBD1. V shed 5 bases and J 9 bases; nucleotides not matched to a gene: 22. Looked up from germline, CDR1 is SGHAT and CDR2 is FQNNGV. The CDR3 consists of 18 residues. In DNA form, the CDR3 reads TGTGCCAGCAGCACATACTCCGGGACAGTCGAAGGTGAGGTTGAGCAGTTCTTC. This encodes CASSTYSGTVEGEVEQFF.

The sample holds many counts of this clonotype. The chain couples TRBV20-1 to TRBJ1-5, with D maybe TRBD1 (6 bases). In germline, CDR1 is DFQATT, CDR2 SNEGSKA (reference sequence). Trimming pared 0 bases from V and 3 bases from J, leaving 15 bases between. CDR3 length: 16 amino acids. In DNA form, the CDR3 reads TGCAGTGCTAGAGATCGTCATTGGACAGTCAATCAGCCCCAGCATTTT. Protein: CSARDRHWTVNQPQHF.

The chain joins TRBV24-1 to TRBJ2-1; no clear D. The CDR3 contains 13 residues. Per the germline V gene, CDR1 is KGHDR and CDR2 is SFDVKD. V shed 4 bases and J shed 0 bases, with 3 bases lying between them. The CDR3, as DNA: TGTGCCACCAGTGACAGCTCCTACAATGAGCAGTTCTTC. It specifies CATSDSSYNEQFF.

This chain connects TRBV3-1 to TRBJ2-7; 14 nucleotides match TRBD2. The length of the CDR3 is 19 residues. After removal of 2 bases from V and 3 bases from J, the junction contained 12 bases not matched to a gene. Germline V gene sequence: CDR1 LGHDT, CDR2 YNNKEL (reference sequence). The CDR3 coding sequence is TGTGCCAGCAGCCAACGGGGACTAGCGGGAGCATCGCTCAGCTACGAGCAGTACTTC. Translation gives CASSQRGLAGASLSYEQYF.

This clonotype was seen repeatedly, ten times or more. The rearrangement links TRBV5-1 to TRBJ2-5; D not resolved. This CDR3 is built from 13 residues. Germline V gene sequence: CDR1 SGHRS, CDR2 YFSETQ. Trimming cost V 4 bases and J 2 bases, with 9 bases left between them. This chain's CDR3 is CASSLKPQETQYF. In nucleotides, the CDR3 is TGCGCCAGCAGCCTTAAGCCACAAGAGACCCAGTACTTC.

This clonotype was detected many times. This chain joins TRBV29-1 and TRBJ1-2; weak D call: TRBD1 (6 bases). V lost 2 bases to trimming and J lost 6 bases, with 25 bases between them. CDR3 length: 17 residues. Germline CDR1 and CDR2: SQVTM and ANQGSEA. In DNA form, the CDR3 reads TGCAGCGTTGAATGGGGCATACTCCGGGACACATCGGATGGCTACACCTTC. Translating it yields CSVEWGILRDTSDGYTF.

This clonotype occurred many times. The rearrangement joins TRBV5-1 to TRBJ2-1; no clear D gene. V was trimmed by 1 base and J by 0 bases, leaving 11 bases between them. The CDR3 spans 16 residues. Germline lookup yields CDR1 SGHRS and CDR2 YFSETQ. In DNA form, the CDR3 reads TGCGCCAGCAGCTTGATTGCGGCCAGCTCCTACAATGAGCAGTTCTTC. Protein sequence: CASSLIAASSYNEQFF.

Remarks on this clonotype: One base away lies a much larger clone, so this may be a sequencing read error. This sequence joins TRBV7-2 and TRBJ2-3, with 14 bases identical to TRBD2. CDR1 SGHTA and CDR2 FQGNSA come from the germline V gene. The CDR3 extends over 15 amino acids. Trimming took 7 bases from V and 7 from J; bases not matched to a gene: 7. CDR3 nucleotide sequence: TGTGCCAGCAACAGGGGACTAGCGGGAGTGAATACGCAGTATTTT. This translates into CASNRGLAGVNTQYF.

The table lists this clonotype with many counts. The V gene is TRBV20-1, the J gene TRBJ2-5; possibly TRBD2 for D (5 bases). CDR1 and CDR2 (germline): DFQATT, SNEGSKA (reference sequence). With 1 base removed from V and 5 bases from J, the gap between germline ends came to 14 bases. This CDR3 is 14 amino acids long. The CDR3 bases are TGCAGTGCTAGAGTCCCGGGATTCTTGGAGACCCAGTACTTC. Translating it yields CSARVPGFLETQYF.

This clonotype was observed at least ten times. The chain combines TRBV5-8 with TRBJ2-1; D is unclear. This CDR3 is built from 12 residues. Germline V gene lookup returns CDR1 SGHTS and CDR2 YDEGEE. V lost 1 base and J lost 6, with 5 bases in between. The CDR3 DNA reads TGTGCCAGCAGCTTGTTGCCCAATGAGCAGTTCTTC. Its translation is CASSLLPNEQFF.

This clonotype was seen at least ten times. This chain links TRBV12-3 or TRBV12-4 with TRBJ2-3; D may be TRBD2 (6 bases). The CDR3 totals 13 residues. The V end lost 6 bases, the J end lost 5 bases, and 12 bases lay between the germline ends. CDR3 protein: CASSGLRGDTQYF. The CDR3 DNA reads TGTGCCAGCAGCGGACTACGGGGAGATACGCAGTATTTT.

Ten or more counts support this clonotype. V usage is TRBV5-1 and J usage is TRBJ2-5, with 8 bases lining up with TRBD2. J lost 1 base, V lost 4 bases, and 6 bases had no gene match. The CDR3 extends over 15 amino acids. Per the germline V gene, CDR1 is SGHRS and CDR2 is YFSETQ. This CDR3 reads CASSRSSGVQETQYF. DNA of the CDR3: TGCGCCAGCAGCCGGAGTAGCGGGGTCCAAGAGACCCAGTACTTC. The full variable domain, with the rest looked up from reference TRBV5-1 and TRBJ2-5, is KAGVTQTPRYLIKTRGQQVTLSCSPISGHRSVSWYQQTPGQGLQFLFEYFSETQRNKGNFPGRFSGRQFSNSRSEMNVSTLELGDSALYLCASSRSSGVQETQYFGPGTRLLVL.